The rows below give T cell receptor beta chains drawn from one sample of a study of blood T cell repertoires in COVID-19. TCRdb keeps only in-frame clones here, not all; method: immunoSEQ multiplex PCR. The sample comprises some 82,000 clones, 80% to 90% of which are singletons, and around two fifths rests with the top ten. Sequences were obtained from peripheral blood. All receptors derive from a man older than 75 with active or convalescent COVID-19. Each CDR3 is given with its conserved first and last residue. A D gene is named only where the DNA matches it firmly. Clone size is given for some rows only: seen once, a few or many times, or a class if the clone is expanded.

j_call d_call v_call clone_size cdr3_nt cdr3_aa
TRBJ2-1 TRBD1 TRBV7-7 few TGTGCTAGCAGCTTAGGACAGGGGGAGAATGAGCAGTTCTTC CASSLGQGENEQFF
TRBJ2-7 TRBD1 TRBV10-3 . TGTGCCATCAGTGGGGACAGGGGAGGGTACGAGCAGTACTTC CAISGDRGGYEQYF
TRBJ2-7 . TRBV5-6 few TGTGCCAGCAGCTTGGATGCGGGAAGCTCCTACGAGCAGTACTTC CASSLDAGSSYEQYF
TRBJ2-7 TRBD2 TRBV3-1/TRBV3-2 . TGTGCCAGCAGCCTCTCGGGGGGACTGGACTACGAGCAGTACTTC CASSLSGGLDYEQYF
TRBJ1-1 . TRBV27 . TGTGCCGCAGCGGGGAAGAACGGGGGATTGAACACTGAAGCTTTCTTT CAAAGKNGGLNTEAFF
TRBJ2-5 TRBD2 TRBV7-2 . TGTGCCAGCAGCCTAAGGACTAGCGGGAGGAGGGAGACCCAGTACTTC CASSLRTSGRRETQYF
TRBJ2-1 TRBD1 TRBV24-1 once TGTGCCACCAGTGATGGGGGACAGTCGGGACCCGGTGGTGAGCAGTTCTTC CATSDGGQSGPGGEQFF
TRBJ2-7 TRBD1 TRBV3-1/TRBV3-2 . TGTGCCAGCAGCCCCGGCAGGACAGGGGTTAGGGAGCAGTACTTC CASSPGRTGVREQYF
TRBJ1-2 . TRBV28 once TGTGCCAGCAGTCCGGCTACTCTCGGGGGCTATGGCTACACCTTC CASSPATLGGYGYTF
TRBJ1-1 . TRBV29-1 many TGCAGCGCCGGACAGAACCTGAACACTGAAGCTTTCTTT CSAGQNLNTEAFF
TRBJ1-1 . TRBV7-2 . TGTGCCAGCAGCCGGGTTTCGGAGGGGAACACTGAAGCTTTCTTT CASSRVSEGNTEAFF
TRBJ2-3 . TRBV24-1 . TGTGCCACCAGTGGGGTCAGGGGAATCACAGATACGCAGTATTTT CATSGVRGITDTQYF
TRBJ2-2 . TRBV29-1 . TGCAGCGTCGGGGAGTCCCGGGACACCGGGGAGCTGTTTTTT CSVGESRDTGELFF
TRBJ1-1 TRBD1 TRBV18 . TGTGCCAGCTCAGCGGAACAGGGGTCGACTGAAGCTTTCTTT CASSAEQGSTEAFF
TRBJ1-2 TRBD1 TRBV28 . TGTGCCAGCAGCCTACAGGGGGCCTCTGGCTACACCTTC CASSLQGASGYTF
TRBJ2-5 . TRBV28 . TGTGCCAGCAGTCCCTTCCGGAGGTACCAAGAGACCCAGTACTTC CASSPFRRYQETQYF
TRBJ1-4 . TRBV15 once TGTGCCACCAGCAGAGATTCTGGCAGGCAGCTGACTAATGAAAAACTGTTTTTT CATSRDSGRQLTNEKLFF
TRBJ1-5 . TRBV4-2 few TGTGCCAGCAGCCAAGATCAGAATCAGCCCCAGCATTTT CASSQDQNQPQHF
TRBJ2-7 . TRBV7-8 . TGTGCCAGCAGCTTAGCCCCAAATAGCTACTCCTACGAGCAGTACTTC CASSLAPNSYSYEQYF
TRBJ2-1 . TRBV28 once TGTGCCAGCAGTTTAATGACTCAGCGGAATGAGCAGTTCTTC CASSLMTQRNEQFF
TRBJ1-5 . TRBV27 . TGTGCCAGCAGTCACAGTCTCAATCAGCCCCAGCATTTT CASSHSLNQPQHF
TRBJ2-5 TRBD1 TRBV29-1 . TGCAGCTCCTCCTCCCGACAGGGTCAAGAGACCCAGTACTTC CSSSSRQGQETQYF
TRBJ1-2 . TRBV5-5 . TGTGCCAGCAGTTTGTCCGGCTATGGCTACACCTTC CASSLSGYGYTF
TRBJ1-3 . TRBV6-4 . TGTGCCAGCAGTGTCTCTGGACAGTCGTGGGACACCATATATTTT CASSVSGQSWDTIYF
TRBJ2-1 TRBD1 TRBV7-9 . TGTGCCAGCAGCGTTCCGGGACAGATATACAATGAGCAGTTCTTC CASSVPGQIYNEQFF
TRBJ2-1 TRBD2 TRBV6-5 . TGTGCCAGCAGTTACGGGGGGGGCTCCTACAATGAGCAGTTCTTC CASSYGGGSYNEQFF
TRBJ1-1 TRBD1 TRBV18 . TGTGCCAGCTCACCGTCCCGGACAGGGGACACTGAAGCTTTCTTT CASSPSRTGDTEAFF
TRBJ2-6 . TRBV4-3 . TGCGCCAGCAGCCAAGGCAGGGAACCTGGGGCCAACGTCCTGACTTTC CASSQGREPGANVLTF
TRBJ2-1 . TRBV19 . TGTGCCAGTAGTATAACCCCAGGGGCCCCTGGTGAGCAGTTCTTC CASSITPGAPGEQFF
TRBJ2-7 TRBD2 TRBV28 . TGTGCCAGCAGTCGCACTAGCGGCCGCTCCTACGAGCAGTACTTC CASSRTSGRSYEQYF
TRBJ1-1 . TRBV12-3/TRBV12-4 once TGTGCCAGCAGTCCTAGGGGGGGCACTGAAGCTTTCTTT CASSPRGGTEAFF
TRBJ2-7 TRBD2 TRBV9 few TGTGCCAGCAGCGTAGGCTGGGGACTACAGGAGCAGTACTTC CASSVGWGLQEQYF
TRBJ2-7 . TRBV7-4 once TGTGCCACCCTGGGAGGACAGGAAACTTTATCCTACGAGCAGTACTTC CATLGGQETLSYEQYF
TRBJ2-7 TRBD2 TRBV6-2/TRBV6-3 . TGTGCCAGCAGTTGGCCCTCCCTCGGGGGGAGTCTTCAGTACTTC CASSWPSLGGSLQYF
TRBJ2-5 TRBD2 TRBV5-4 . TGTGCCAGCAGCTTGGGCAGCGGGACTAGCGGGGGCAAGACCCAGTACTTC CASSLGSGTSGGKTQYF
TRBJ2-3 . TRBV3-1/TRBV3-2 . TGTGCCAGCAGGGTTGACGGAGCTAGCACAGATACGCAGTATTTT CASRVDGASTDTQYF
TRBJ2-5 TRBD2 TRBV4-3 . TGCGCCAGCAGCCGGGGACTAGCGGGATTTTTAGGAGAGACCCAGTACTTC CASSRGLAGFLGETQYF
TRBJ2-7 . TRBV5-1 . TGCGCCAGCAGCTTGGTGGAGGGGTACTTC CASSLVEGYF
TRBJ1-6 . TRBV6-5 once TGTGCCAGCTGCCGGGCCGCGGGGAATTCACCCCTCCACTTT CASCRAAGNSPLHF
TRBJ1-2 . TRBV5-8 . TGTGCCAGCAGCTTGGCAGTCTCACCCCTTAACTATGGCTACACCTTC CASSLAVSPLNYGYTF
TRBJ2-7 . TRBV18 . TGTGCCAGCTCCCGGGCCAGGGTCAACGAGCAGTACTTC CASSRARVNEQYF
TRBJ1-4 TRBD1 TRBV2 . TGTGCCAGCAGTCCATCCCTGGGACAGGGGAAGGAAAAACTGTTTTTT CASSPSLGQGKEKLFF
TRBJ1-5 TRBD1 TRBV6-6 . TGTGCCAGCAGTTACGGGACAGGAACAAATCAGCCCCAGCATTTT CASSYGTGTNQPQHF
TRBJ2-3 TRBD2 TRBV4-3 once TGCGCCAGCAGCCAAGCTCTAGCGGGAGGACGTTCAGATACGCAGTATTTT CASSQALAGGRSDTQYF